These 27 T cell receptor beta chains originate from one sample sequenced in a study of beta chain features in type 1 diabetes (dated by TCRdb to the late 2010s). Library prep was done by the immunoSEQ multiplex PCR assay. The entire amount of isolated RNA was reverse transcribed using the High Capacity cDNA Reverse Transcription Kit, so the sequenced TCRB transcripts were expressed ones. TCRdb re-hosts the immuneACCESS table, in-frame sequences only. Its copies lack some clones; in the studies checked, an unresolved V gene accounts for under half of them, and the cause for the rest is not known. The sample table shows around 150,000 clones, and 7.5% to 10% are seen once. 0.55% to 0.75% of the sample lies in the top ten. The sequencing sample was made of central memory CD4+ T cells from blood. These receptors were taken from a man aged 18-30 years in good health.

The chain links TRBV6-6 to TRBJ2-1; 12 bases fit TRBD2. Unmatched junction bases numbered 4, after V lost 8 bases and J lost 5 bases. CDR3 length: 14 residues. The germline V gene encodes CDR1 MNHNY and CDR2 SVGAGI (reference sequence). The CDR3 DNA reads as TGTGCCAGCGCTACTAGCGGGGGGAACAATGAGCAGTTCTTC. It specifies CASATSGGNNEQFF.

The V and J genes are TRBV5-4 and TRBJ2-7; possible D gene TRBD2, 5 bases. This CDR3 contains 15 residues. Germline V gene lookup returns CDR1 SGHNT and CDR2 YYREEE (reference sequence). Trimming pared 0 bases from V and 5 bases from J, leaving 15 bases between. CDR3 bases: TGTGCCAGCAGCTTGGCGGGATCCCTCTTGAACGAGCAGTACTTC. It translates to CASSLAGSLLNEQYF.

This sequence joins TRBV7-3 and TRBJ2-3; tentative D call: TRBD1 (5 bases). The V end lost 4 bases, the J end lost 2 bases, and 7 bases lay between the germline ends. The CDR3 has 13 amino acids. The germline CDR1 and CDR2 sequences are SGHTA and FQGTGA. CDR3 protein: CASSSGNTDTQYF. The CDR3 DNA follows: TGTGCCAGCAGCTCAGGGAACACAGATACGCAGTATTTT.

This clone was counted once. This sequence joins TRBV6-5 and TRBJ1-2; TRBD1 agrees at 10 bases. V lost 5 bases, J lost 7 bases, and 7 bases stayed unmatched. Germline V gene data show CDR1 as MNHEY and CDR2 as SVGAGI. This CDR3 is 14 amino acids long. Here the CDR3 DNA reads TGTGCCAGCAGTCAAACCGGGACAGGGGTTGGCTACACCTTC. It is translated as CASSQTGTGVGYTF.

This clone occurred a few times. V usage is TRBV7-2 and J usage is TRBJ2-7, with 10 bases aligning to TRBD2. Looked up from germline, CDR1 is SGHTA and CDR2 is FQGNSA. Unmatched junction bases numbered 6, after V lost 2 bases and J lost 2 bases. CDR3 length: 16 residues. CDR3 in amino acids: CASSLSRSGGAYEQYF. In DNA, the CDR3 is TGTGCCAGCAGCTTATCCAGGAGCGGGGGGGCCTACGAGCAGTACTTC.

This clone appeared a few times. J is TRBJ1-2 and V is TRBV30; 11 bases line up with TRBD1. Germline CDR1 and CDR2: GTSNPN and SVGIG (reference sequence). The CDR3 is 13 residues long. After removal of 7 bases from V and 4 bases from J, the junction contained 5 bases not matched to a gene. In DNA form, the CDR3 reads TGTGCCTCCTGGACAGGGGGCGTCTATGGCTACACCTTC. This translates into CASWTGGVYGYTF.

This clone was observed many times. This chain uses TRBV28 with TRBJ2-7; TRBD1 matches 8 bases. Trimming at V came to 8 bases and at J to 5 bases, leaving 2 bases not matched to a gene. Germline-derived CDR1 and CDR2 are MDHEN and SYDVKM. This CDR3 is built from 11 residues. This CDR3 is CASGQGHEQYF. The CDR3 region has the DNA TGTGCCAGCGGACAGGGCCACGAGCAGTACTTC.

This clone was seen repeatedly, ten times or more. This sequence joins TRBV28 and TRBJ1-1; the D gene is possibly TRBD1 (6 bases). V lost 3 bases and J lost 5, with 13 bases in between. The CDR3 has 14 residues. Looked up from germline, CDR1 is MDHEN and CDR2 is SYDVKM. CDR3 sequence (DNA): TGTGCCAGCAGTTTTCTGGGGGCGCGAACTGAAGCTTTCTTT. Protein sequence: CASSFLGARTEAFF.

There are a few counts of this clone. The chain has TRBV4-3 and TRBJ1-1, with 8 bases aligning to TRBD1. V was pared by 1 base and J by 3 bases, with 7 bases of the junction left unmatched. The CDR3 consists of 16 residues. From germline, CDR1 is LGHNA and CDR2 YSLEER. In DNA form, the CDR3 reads TGCGCCAGCAGCCAAGGCCACGGACAGGGATACACTGAAGCTTTCTTT. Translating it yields CASSQGHGQGYTEAFF.

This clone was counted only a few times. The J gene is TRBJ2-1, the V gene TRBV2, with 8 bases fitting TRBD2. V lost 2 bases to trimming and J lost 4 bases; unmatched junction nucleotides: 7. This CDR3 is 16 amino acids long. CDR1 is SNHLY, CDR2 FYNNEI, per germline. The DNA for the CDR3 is TGTGCCAGCAGTGAAATACTAGCGGAGAGTTACAATGAGCAGTTCTTC. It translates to CASSEILAESYNEQFF.

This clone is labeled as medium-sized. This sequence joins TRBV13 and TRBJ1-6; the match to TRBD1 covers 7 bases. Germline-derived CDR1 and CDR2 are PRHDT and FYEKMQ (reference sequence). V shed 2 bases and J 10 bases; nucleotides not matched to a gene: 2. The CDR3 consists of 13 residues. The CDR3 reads CASSLRQGSPLHF. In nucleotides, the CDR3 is TGTGCCAGCAGCTTAAGACAGGGCTCACCCCTCCACTTT.

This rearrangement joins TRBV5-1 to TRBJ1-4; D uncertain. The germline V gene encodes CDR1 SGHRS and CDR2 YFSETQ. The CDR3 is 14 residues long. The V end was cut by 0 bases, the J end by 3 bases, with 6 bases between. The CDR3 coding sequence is TGCGCCAGCAGCTTGGCTGGGCCTAATGAAAAACTGTTTTTT. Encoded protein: CASSLAGPNEKLFF. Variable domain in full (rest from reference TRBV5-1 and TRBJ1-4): KAGVTQTPRYLIKTRGQQVTLSCSPISGHRSVSWYQQTPGQGLQFLFEYFSETQRNKGNFPGRFSGRQFSNSRSEMNVSTLELGDSALYLCASSLAGPNEKLFFGSGTQLSVL.

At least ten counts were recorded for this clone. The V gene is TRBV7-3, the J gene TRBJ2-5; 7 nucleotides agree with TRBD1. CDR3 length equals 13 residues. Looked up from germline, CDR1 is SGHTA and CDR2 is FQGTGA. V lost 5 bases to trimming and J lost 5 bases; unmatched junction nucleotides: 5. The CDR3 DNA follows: TGTGCCAGCAGCCGGGGACAGTCGGAGACCCAGTACTTC. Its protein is CASSRGQSETQYF.

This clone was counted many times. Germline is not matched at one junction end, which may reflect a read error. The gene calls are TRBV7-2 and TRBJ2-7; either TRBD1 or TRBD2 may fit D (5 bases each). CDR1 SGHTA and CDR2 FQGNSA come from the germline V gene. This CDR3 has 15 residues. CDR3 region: CASRLEGRSPYEQYF. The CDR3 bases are TGTGCCAGCAGGTTAGAGGGGCGTTCCCCCTACGAGCAGTACTTC.

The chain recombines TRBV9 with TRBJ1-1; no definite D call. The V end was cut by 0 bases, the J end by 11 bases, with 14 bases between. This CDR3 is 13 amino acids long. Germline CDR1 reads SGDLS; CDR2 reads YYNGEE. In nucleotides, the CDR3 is TGTGCCAGCAGCGTAGAGGCCGGGAGTAGGGCTTTCTTT. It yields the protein CASSVEAGSRAFF.

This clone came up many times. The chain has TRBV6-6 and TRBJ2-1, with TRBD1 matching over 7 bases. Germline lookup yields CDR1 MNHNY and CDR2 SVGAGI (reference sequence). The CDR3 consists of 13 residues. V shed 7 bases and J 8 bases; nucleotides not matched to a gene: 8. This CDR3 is CASTDGQAYEQFF. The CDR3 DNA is TGTGCCAGCACCGACGGACAGGCATATGAGCAGTTCTTC.

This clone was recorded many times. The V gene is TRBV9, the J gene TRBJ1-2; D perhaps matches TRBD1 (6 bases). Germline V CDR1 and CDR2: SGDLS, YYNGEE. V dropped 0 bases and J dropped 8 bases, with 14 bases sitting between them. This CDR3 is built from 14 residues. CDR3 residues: CASSVANREGGYTF. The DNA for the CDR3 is TGTGCCAGCAGCGTAGCAAACAGGGAGGGAGGCTACACCTTC.

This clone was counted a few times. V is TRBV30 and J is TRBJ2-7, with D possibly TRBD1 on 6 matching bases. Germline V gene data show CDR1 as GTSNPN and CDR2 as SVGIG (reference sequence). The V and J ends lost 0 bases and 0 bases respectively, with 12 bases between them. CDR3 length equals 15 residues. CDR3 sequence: CAWSVGVDSSYEQYF. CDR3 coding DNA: TGTGCCTGGAGTGTAGGCGTGGACAGCTCCTACGAGCAGTACTTC.

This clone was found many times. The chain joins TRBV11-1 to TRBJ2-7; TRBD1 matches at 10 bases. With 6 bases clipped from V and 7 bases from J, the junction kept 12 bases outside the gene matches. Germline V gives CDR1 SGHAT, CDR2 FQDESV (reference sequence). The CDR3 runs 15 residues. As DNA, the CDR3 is TGTGCCAGCAGTCGTTCCGGGACAGGGGTCGGGGAGCAGTACTTC. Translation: CASSRSGTGVGEQYF.

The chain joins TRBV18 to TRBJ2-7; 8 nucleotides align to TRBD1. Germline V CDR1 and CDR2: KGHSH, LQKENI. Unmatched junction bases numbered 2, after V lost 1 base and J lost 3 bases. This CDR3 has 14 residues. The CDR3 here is CASSPRTGNYEQYF. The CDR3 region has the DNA TGTGCCAGCTCACCACGGACAGGGAACTACGAGCAGTACTTC.

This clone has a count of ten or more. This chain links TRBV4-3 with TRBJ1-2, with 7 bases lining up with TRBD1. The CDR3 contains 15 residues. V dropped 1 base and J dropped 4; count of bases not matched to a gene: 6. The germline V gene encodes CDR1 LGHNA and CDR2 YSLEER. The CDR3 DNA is TGCGCCAGCAGCCAAGGCCGGGACAGTTTCTATGGCTACACCTTC. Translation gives CASSQGRDSFYGYTF.

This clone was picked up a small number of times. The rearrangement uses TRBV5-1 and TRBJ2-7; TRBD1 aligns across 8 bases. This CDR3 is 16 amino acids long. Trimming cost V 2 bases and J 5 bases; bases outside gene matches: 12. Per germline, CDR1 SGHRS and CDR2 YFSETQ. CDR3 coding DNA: TGCGCCAGCAGCTTTTCCCGACAGGGGTCATCGGACGAGCAGTACTTC. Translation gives CASSFSRQGSSDEQYF.

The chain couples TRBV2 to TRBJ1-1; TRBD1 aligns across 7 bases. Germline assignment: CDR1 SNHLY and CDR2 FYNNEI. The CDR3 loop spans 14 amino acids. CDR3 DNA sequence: TGTGCAAGAACCAGACAGGGAATTAACACTGAAGCTTTCTTT. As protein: CARTRQGINTEAFF. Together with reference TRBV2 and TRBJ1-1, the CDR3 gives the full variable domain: EPEVTQTPSHQVTQMGQEVILRCVPISNHLYFYWYRQILGQKVEFLVSFYNNEISEKSEIFDDQFSVERPDGSNFTLKIRSTKLEDSAMYFCARTRQGINTEAFFGQGTRLTVV.

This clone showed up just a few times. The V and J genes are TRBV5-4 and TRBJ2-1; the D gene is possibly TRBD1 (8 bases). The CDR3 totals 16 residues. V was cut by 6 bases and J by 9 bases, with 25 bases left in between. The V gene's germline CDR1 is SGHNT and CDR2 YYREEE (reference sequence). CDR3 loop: CASNDPAGGTGGEQFF. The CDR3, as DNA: TGTGCCAGCAATGATCCCGCAGGGGGCACGGGGGGTGAGCAGTTCTTC. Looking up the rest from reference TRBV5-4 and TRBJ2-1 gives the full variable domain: ETGVTQSPTHLIKTRGQQVTLRCSSQSGHNTVSWYQQALGQGPQFIFQYYREEENGRGNFPPRFSGLQFPNYSSELNVNALELDDSALYLCASNDPAGGTGGEQFFGPGTRLTVL.

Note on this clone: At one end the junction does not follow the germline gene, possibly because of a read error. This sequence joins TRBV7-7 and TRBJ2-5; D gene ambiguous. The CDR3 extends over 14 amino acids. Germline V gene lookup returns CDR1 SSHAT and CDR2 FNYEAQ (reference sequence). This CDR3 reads CASSFPPRQETQYF. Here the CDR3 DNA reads TGTGCTAGCAGCTTCCCCCCGAGACAAGAGACCCAGTACTTC.

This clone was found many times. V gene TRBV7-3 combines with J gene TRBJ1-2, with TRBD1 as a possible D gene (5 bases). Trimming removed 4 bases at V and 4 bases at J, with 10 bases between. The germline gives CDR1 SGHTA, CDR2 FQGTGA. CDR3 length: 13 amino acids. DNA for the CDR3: TGTGCCAGCAGCTCAGGGTTTGGCTATGGCTACACCTTC. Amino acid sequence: CASSSGFGYGYTF.

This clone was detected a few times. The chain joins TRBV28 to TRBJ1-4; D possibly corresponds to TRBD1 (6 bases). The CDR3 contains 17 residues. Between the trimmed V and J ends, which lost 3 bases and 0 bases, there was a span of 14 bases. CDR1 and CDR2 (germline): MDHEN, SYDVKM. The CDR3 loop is CASSFVSGTPTNEKLFF. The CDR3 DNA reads TGTGCCAGCAGTTTCGTCTCAGGGACACCAACTAATGAAAAACTGTTTTTT.